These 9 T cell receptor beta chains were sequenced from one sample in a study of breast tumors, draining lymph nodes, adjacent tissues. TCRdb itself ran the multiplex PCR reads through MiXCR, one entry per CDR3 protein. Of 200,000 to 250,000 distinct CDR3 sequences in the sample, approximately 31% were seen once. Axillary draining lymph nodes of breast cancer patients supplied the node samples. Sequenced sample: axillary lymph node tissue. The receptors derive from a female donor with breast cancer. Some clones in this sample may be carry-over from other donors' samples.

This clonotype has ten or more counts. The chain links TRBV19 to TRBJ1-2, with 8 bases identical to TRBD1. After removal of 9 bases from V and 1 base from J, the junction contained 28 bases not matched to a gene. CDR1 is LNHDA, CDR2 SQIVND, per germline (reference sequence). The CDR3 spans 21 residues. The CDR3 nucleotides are TGTGCCAGCCCGGGACAGGCGGTGCCTGAACCCAAAGCCCACCTTAACTATGGCTACACCTTC. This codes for CASPGQAVPEPKAHLNYGYTF.

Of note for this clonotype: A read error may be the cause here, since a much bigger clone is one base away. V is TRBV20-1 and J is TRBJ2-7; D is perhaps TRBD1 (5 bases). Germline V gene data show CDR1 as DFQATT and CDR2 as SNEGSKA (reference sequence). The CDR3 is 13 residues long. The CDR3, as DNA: TGCAGTGCTACGGACACCCGCTCCTACGCGCAGTACTTC. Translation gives CSATDTRSYAQYF.

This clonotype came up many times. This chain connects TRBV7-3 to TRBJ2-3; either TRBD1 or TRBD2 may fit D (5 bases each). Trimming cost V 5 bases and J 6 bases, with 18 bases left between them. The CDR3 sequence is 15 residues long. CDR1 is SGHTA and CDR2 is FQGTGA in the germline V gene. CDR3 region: CASSGGLGARDTQYF. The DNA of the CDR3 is TGTGCCAGCAGCGGGGGTTTGGGTGCCCGGGATACGCAGTATTTT.

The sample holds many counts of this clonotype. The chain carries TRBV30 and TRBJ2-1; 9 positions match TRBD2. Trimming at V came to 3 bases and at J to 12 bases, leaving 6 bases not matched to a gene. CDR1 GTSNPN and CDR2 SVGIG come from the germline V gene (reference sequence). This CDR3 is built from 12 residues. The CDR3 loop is CAWSSSGGRQFF. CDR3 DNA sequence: TGTGCCTGGAGCTCCAGCGGGGGGCGGCAGTTCTTC.

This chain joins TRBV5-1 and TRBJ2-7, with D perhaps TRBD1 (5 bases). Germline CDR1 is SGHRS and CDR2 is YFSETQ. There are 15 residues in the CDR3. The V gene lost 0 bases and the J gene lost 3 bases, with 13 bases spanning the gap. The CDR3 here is CASSLGAGQSYEQYF. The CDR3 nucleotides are TGCGCCAGCAGCTTGGGGGCAGGACAAAGCTACGAGCAGTACTTC.

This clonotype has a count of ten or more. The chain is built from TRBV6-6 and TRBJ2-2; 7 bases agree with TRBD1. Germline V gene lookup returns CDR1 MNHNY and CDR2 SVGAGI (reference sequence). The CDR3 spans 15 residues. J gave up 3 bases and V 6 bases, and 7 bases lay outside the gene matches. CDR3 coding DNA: TGTGCCAGCAGACCCCCGGGACAGCACACCGGGGAGCTGTTTTTT. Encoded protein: CASRPPGQHTGELFF.

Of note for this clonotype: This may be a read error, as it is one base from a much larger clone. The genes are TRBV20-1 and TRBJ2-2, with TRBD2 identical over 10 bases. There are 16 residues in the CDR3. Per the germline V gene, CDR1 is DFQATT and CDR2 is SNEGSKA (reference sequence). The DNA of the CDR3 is TGCGGTGCTGGAAGAGCGGGAGGGCCTGGCACCGGGGAGCTGTTTTTT. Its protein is CGAGRAGGPGTGELFF.

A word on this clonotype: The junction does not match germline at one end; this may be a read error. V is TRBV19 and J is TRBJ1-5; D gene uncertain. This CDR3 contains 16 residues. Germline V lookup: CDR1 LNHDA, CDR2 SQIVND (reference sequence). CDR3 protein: CASSTLAGAYNEPQHF. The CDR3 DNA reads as TGTGCCAGTAGTACCTTAGCGGGAGCCTACAATGAGCCCCAGCATTTT.

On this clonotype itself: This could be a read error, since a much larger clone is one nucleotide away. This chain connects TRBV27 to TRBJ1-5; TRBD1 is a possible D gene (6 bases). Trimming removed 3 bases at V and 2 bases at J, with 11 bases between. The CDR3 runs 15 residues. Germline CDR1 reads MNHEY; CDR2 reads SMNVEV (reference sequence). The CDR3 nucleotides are TGTGCCAGCAGTTTCTGGGGGCGTCGCAATCAGCCCCAGCATTTT. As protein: CASSFWGRRNQPQHF.